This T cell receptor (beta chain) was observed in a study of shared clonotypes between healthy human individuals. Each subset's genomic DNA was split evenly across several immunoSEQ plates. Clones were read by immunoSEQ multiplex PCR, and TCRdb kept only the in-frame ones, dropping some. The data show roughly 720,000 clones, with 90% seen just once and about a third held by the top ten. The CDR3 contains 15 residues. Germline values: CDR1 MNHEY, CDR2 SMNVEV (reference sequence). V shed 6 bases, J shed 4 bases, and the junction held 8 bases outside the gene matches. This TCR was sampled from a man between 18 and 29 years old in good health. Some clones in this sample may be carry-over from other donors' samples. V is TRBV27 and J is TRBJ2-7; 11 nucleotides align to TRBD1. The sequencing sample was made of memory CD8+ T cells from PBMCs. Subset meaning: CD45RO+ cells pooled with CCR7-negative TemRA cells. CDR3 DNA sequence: TGTGCCAGCAGAGAGGGGACAGGGGGTTTATACGAGCAGTACTTC. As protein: CASREGTGGLYEQYF.